The 7 T cell receptor beta chains below come from one sample, sequenced in a study of blood T cells in healthy people across ages. The second PCR ran roughly 6 to 11 cycles with a sample-barcoded 5' primer and J-beta primers. Each CDR3 protein gets one entry after TCRdb re-called the 5' RACE reads with MiXCR. The sample has about 830,000 distinct CDR3 sequences; roughly 60% are singletons. Material for sequencing was blood. The source of these receptors is a man aged 25-40 years in good health.

This clonotype was seen more than once but under ten times. The V gene is TRBV5-1, the J gene TRBJ1-1, with a weak D call TRBD1 (6 bases). The germline V gene has CDR1 SGHRS and CDR2 YFSETQ. V lost 4 bases, J lost 3 bases, and 16 bases lay in between. CDR3 length: 15 residues. The CDR3 nucleotides read TGCGCCAGCAGCCCGCGGACAGTTTTGGACACTGAAGCTTTCTTT. It codes for CASSPRTVLDTEAFF.

For this clonotype: A read error may account for a junction end that differs from germline. The chain uses TRBV11-2 and TRBJ2-7; D gene unclear. The CDR3 runs 16 residues. Per germline, CDR1 SGHAT and CDR2 FQNNGV. CDR3 residues: CANSLVLFGSNYEQYF. The DNA for the CDR3 is TGTGCCAACAGCTTAGTTCTTTTTGGCAGTAACTACGAGCAGTACTTC.

This clonotype was picked up one time. The rearrangement uses TRBV13 and TRBJ1-1; 8 bases line up with TRBD1. In germline, CDR1 is PRHDT, CDR2 FYEKMQ (reference sequence). CDR3 length: 16 amino acids. The J segment lost 0 bases and the V segment lost 5 bases, leaving 8 bases of the junction unmatched. The CDR3 region has the DNA TGTGCCAGCAGCGAGGACAGGGATCGAATGAACACTGAAGCTTTCTTT. Amino acid sequence: CASSEDRDRMNTEAFF.

V usage is TRBV2 and J usage is TRBJ2-5, with 8 positions matching TRBD2. The germline CDR1 and CDR2 sequences are SNHLY and FYNNEI. The V and J ends lost 6 bases and 3 bases, in that order; junction bases with no gene match: 9. This CDR3 has 15 residues. In DNA, the CDR3 is TGTGCCAGCAGCCGAGGACTAGCTGCGAAAGAGACCCAGTACTTC. Protein sequence: CASSRGLAAKETQYF.

The chain carries TRBV5-1 and TRBJ2-5; 11 bases line up with TRBD1. Per germline, CDR1 SGHRS and CDR2 YFSETQ. The CDR3 sequence is 16 residues long. V gave up 0 bases and J gave up 7 bases; unmatched junction bases: 8. The DNA for the CDR3 is TGCGCCAGCAGCTTGGATAGGACAGGGGGCATCGGGACCCAGTACTTC. Amino acid sequence: CASSLDRTGGIGTQYF.

This chain links TRBV7-2 with TRBJ2-7; 9 nucleotides agree with TRBD1. This CDR3 spans 14 amino acids. CDR1 SGHTA and CDR2 FQGNSA come from the germline V gene. The J segment lost 1 base and the V segment lost 5 bases, leaving 3 bases of the junction unmatched. The CDR3 here is CASSDGQGSYEQYF. The CDR3 nucleotides are TGTGCCAGCAGCGACGGACAGGGGTCCTACGAGCAGTACTTC.

This clonotype was detected only a few times. The chain joins TRBV7-9 to TRBJ1-4; no reliable D call. V was shortened by 4 bases and J by 8 bases, with 14 bases between the two germline ends. Germline lookup yields CDR1 SEHNR and CDR2 FQNEAQ (reference sequence). The CDR3 spans 14 residues. The CDR3 bases are TGTGCCAGCAGCTCCGACGGGCGGCGGGAAAAACTGTTTTTT. It specifies CASSSDGRREKLFF.